This entry lists 2 T cell receptor beta chains sequenced from one sample in a study of T cell responses to AZD1222 COVID-19 vaccine. The repertoire was sequenced with immunoSEQ multiplex PCR; TCRdb's copy has only in-frame clones and lacks some. The data contain approximately 160,000 clones, more than 70% of them singletons. Sequences were derived from peripheral blood, sampled on day 0 of AZD1222 vaccination. The receptors were gathered from an adult in good health.

In its sample, this clone is medium-sized. The rearrangement joins TRBV19 to TRBJ1-3, with D possibly TRBD1 on 6 matching bases. This CDR3 comprises 15 residues. The germline CDR1 and CDR2 sequences are LNHDA and SQIVND (reference sequence). Deletions cut 6 bases from V and 0 bases from J, with 12 bases between. The DNA for the CDR3 is TGTGCCAGTAGGCTAGACAGGTCCTCTGGAAACACCATATATTTT. Protein sequence: CASRLDRSSGNTIYF.

The rearrangement joins TRBV4-3 to TRBJ1-1; D not resolved. Germline V gives CDR1 LGHNA, CDR2 YSLEER. V was shortened by 0 bases and J by 5 bases, with 7 bases between the two germline ends. This CDR3 contains 13 residues. The CDR3 sequence: CASSQDESTEAFF. Written as DNA, the CDR3 is TGCGCCAGCAGCCAAGATGAAAGTACTGAAGCTTTCTTT.